One T cell receptor beta chain is described in this entry. Its antigen is unknown. Measured with immunoSEQ multiplex PCR; TCRdb has only the in-frame clones, and not every one. The sample records about 170,000 clones, 86% being singletons. The data were obtained in a study of cytomegalovirus exposure and HLA in healthy donors. Donors were drawn from the approximately 130-subject validation cohort, separate from the approximately 700-subject first cohort. V lost 5 bases to trimming and J lost 0 bases, with 11 bases between them. The CDR3 length is 14 residues. Germline V lookup: CDR1 MDHEN, CDR2 SYDVKM. The study, taken as a whole, reports: The listing of 150 or so TCR beta chains classed them as cytomegalovirus-associated. Clusters of TCRs from the first cohort tended to co-occur in the 100 to 150 validation repertoires (as a later analysis found).

The chain links TRBV28 to TRBJ2-7; TRBD1 or TRBD2 may be the D gene (5 bases each). The sequence was collected from a young woman in good health and CMV-seronegative. Sample: PBMCs. The chain's CDR3 is CASSRGRSSYEQYF. In nucleotides, the CDR3 is TGTGCCAGCAGTAGGGGACGGAGCTCCTACGAGCAGTACTTC.